Below are 19 T cell receptor beta chains sequenced from a single sample in a study of blood T cell repertoires in COVID-19. TCRdb's table, derived via immunoSEQ multiplex PCR, lists solely in-frame clones and lacks some. The table includes 200,000 to 300,000 clones, around nine tenths detected once. The sequencing sample was made of peripheral blood. The source of these receptors is a woman aged 55-69 years with COVID-19, enrolled during active disease.

The chain is built from TRBV6-4 and TRBJ2-3; 9 nucleotides agree with TRBD1. CDR1 is MRHNA and CDR2 is SNTAGT in the germline V gene. With 6 bases clipped from V and 3 bases from J, the junction kept 4 bases outside the gene matches. The CDR3 runs to 14 residues. For the CDR3, the DNA is TGTGCCAGCAGACAGGGGGCAGGGACAGATACGCAGTATTTT. Its protein product is CASRQGAGTDTQYF.

The genes are TRBV3-1 (or the pseudogene TRBV3-2) and TRBJ1-2; tentative D call: TRBD1 (5 bases). V gave up 3 bases and J gave up 4 bases, with 9 bases separating them. Germline V gene data show CDR1 as LGHDT and CDR2 as YNNKEL (reference sequence). CDR3 length: 13 amino acids. DNA for the CDR3: TGTGCCAGCAGCCATCCGCAGGGCTATGGCTACACCTTC. It yields the protein CASSHPQGYGYTF.

This sequence joins TRBV2 and TRBJ1-6; possible D gene TRBD1, 5 bases. Per germline, CDR1 SNHLY and CDR2 FYNNEI. V dropped 11 bases and J dropped 8 bases, with 16 bases sitting between them. CDR3 length equals 13 residues. The CDR3 bases are TGTGCCTCAGCGAGCAGGGTTGATTCACCCCTCCACTTT. Its protein is CASASRVDSPLHF.

The chain is built from TRBV12-3 or TRBV12-4 and TRBJ1-2; D unresolved. The length of the CDR3 is 13 residues. The V end lost 1 base, the J end lost 4 bases, and 7 bases lay between the germline ends. The CDR3 nucleotides are TGTGCCAGCAGTTTAGAGGGAGCCTATGGCTACACCTTC. It specifies CASSLEGAYGYTF.

This chain connects TRBV18 to TRBJ1-3; 10 bases are a match to TRBD1. The CDR3 has 16 amino acids. The germline V gene encodes CDR1 KGHSH and CDR2 LQKENI. V lost 2 bases to trimming and J lost 1 base; unmatched junction nucleotides: 2. For the CDR3, the DNA is TGTGCCAGCTCACCAGGGGACAGGGGTTCTGGAAACACCATATATTTT. Its translation is CASSPGDRGSGNTIYF.

This clone was counted only a few times. V gene TRBV7-6 combines with J gene TRBJ2-7; 13 bases map to TRBD2. This CDR3 region has 17 residues. Per germline, CDR1 SGHVS and CDR2 FNYEAQ. V shed 5 bases, J shed 2 bases, and the junction held 9 bases outside the gene matches. In nucleotides, the CDR3 is TGTGCCAGCAGCCAATTATCGGGGACTAGCGGGGCCTACGAGCAGTACTTC. Its protein is CASSQLSGTSGAYEQYF. Full variable domain (rest looked up from reference TRBV7-6 and TRBJ2-7): GAGVSQSPRYKVTKRGQDVALRCDPISGHVSLYWYRQALGQGPEFLTYFNYEAQQDKSGLPNDRFSAERPEGSISTLTIQRTEQRDSAMYRCASSQLSGTSGAYEQYFGPGTRLTVT.

The genes are TRBV10-3 and TRBJ2-3; 8 nucleotides match TRBD2. The CDR3 sequence is 18 residues long. With V trimmed by 0 bases and J by 5 bases, 13 bases remained unmatched. Germline V lookup: CDR1 ENHRY, CDR2 SYGVKD. DNA of the CDR3: TGTGCCATCAGTGAGTCGAAGGCGGCTAGCGGGTTTAGAGATACGCAGTATTTT. Its protein is CAISESKAASGFRDTQYF.

This sequence joins TRBV5-1 and TRBJ2-1, with D perhaps matching TRBD2 (6 bases). Between the trimmed V and J ends, which lost 6 bases and 5 bases, there was a span of 9 bases. Germline V gene sequence: CDR1 SGHRS, CDR2 YFSETQ. This CDR3 comprises 12 residues. The CDR3 loop reads CASISGNNEQFF. DNA for the CDR3: TGCGCCAGCATTAGCGGTAACAATGAGCAGTTCTTC.

The chain employs TRBV5-1 and TRBJ1-6, with D perhaps matching TRBD1 (6 bases). Germline V gives CDR1 SGHRS, CDR2 YFSETQ. V lost 0 bases and J 6 bases, leaving 13 bases between the germline ends. The CDR3 runs to 16 residues. The CDR3 DNA reads as TGCGCCAGCAGCTTGGCTGGGACAAACATTAATTCACCCCTCCACTTT. Translating gives CASSLAGTNINSPLHF.

The chain carries TRBV6-6 and TRBJ1-5, with TRBD1 identical over 9 bases. The CDR3 is made up of 16 amino acids. The ends lost 9 bases at V and 3 bases at J; junction bases unmatched: 12. Germline V gives CDR1 MNHNY, CDR2 SVGAGI (reference sequence). As DNA, the CDR3 is TGTGCCAGTTCATTTGCCGGGACAGGGCTCAATCAGCCCCAGCATTTT. It translates to CASSFAGTGLNQPQHF.

The chain is built from TRBV20-1 and TRBJ1-2, with D uncertain. This CDR3 is 11 amino acids long. Trimming removed 5 bases from V and 4 bases from J, with 8 bases in between. The germline gives CDR1 DFQATT, CDR2 SNEGSKA (reference sequence). CDR3 sequence: CSAVVGYGYTF. The CDR3 DNA reads as TGCAGTGCTGTGGTCGGCTATGGCTACACCTTC.

There are a few counts of this clone. The chain employs TRBV29-1 and TRBJ2-7; perhaps TRBD2 as D (6 bases). Germline values: CDR1 SQVTM, CDR2 ANQGSEA. CDR3 length: 12 residues. V was cut by 4 bases and J by 3 bases, with 10 bases left in between. Written as DNA, the CDR3 is TGCAGCGTTGGGTGGAGGGACTACGAGCAGTACTTC. This encodes CSVGWRDYEQYF.

V is TRBV24-1 and J is TRBJ1-2; no clear D gene. CDR3 length equals 17 residues. CDR1 and CDR2 (germline): KGHDR, SFDVKD. The ends were cut back, 3 bases at V and 5 bases at J, with 21 bases in the middle. The CDR3 region is CATSDPDVSGSQYGYTF. The CDR3 DNA is TGTGCCACCAGTGATCCTGATGTTTCAGGTTCCCAATATGGCTACACCTTC.

This chain connects TRBV24-1 to TRBJ2-1; perhaps TRBD2 as D (7 bases). Germline loops: CDR1 KGHDR, CDR2 SFDVKD. V was clipped by 1 base and J by 4 bases, with 16 bases between them. This CDR3 comprises 17 residues. CDR3 sequence reads: CATSDFEGGGQYNEQFF. The CDR3 nucleotides are TGTGCCACCAGTGATTTCGAAGGGGGGGGGCAGTACAATGAGCAGTTCTTC.

This clone was seen more than once but under ten times. The rearrangement uses TRBV9 and TRBJ2-1, with 9 bases fitting TRBD2. The CDR3 covers 15 residues. The V and J ends lost 0 bases and 4 bases, in that order; junction bases with no gene match: 2. From germline, CDR1 is SGDLS and CDR2 YYNGEE. The CDR3 region has the DNA TGTGCCAGCAGCGTAGCTAGCGGGACGTACAATGAGCAGTTCTTC. The encoded protein is CASSVASGTYNEQFF.

The chain combines TRBV21-1 with TRBJ2-7; TRBD1, the D gene given by the table, was not confirmed from the DNA. TRBV21-1 is marked as a pseudogene. The CDR3 is made up of 17 amino acids. Here the CDR3 reads CASSKGVLGQGPYEQYF. In nucleotides, the CDR3 is TGTGCCAGCAGCAAAGGGGTTCTTGGACAGGGACCCTACGAGCAGTACTTC.

The CDR3 DNA is TGCGCCAGCAGCGCACATCTTACCAATGAGCAGTTCTTC. Its translation: CASSAHLTNEQFF. This rearrangement joins TRBV4-3 to TRBJ2-1; D call uncertain. V lost 5 bases and J lost 6, with 11 bases in between. This CDR3 contains 13 residues. Germline CDR1 reads LGHNA; CDR2 reads YSLEER.

This clone was recorded once. This sequence joins TRBV5-1 and TRBJ1-4, with D tentatively TRBD1 (6 bases). Germline V CDR1 and CDR2: SGHRS, YFSETQ. This CDR3 has 16 amino acids. V gave up 4 bases and J gave up 8 bases, with 21 bases separating them. CDR3 bases: TGCGCCAGCAGCAGCGCCGTCGGGGGGCGAGGGGAAAAACTGTTTTTT. This sequence encodes CASSSAVGGRGEKLFF.

The rearrangement joins TRBV5-1 to TRBJ1-4; possible D gene TRBD1, 5 bases. V lost 2 bases and J 7 bases, leaving 12 bases between the germline ends. Germline-derived CDR1 and CDR2 are SGHRS and YFSETQ. CDR3 size: 14 residues. Here the CDR3 reads CASSFTAGSEKLFF. DNA of the CDR3: TGCGCCAGCAGCTTCACTGCAGGGTCTGAAAAACTGTTTTTT.